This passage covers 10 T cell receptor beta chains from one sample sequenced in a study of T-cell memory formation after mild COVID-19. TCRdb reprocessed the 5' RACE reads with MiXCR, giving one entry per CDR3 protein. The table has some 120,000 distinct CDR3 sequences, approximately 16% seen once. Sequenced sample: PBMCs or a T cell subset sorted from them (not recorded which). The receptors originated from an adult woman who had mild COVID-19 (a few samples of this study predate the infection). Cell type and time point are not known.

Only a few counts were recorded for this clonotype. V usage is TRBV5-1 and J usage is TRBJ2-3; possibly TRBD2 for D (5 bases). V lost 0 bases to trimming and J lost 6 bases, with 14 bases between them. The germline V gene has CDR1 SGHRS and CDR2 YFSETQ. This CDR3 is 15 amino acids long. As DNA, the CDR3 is TGCGCCAGCAGCTTGGATGCACCGGAGGTGGATACGCAGTATTTT. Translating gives CASSLDAPEVDTQYF.

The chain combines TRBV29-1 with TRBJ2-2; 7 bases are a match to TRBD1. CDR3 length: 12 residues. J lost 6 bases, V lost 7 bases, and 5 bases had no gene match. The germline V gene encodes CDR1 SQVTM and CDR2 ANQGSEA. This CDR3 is CSARTGSGELFF. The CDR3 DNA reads TGCAGCGCTAGGACAGGTTCCGGGGAGCTGTTTTTT.

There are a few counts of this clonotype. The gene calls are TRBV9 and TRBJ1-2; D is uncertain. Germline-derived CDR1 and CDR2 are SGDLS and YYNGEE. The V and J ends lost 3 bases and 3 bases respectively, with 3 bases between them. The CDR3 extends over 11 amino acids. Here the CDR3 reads CASSGYYGYTF. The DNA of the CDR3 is TGTGCCAGCAGCGGTTACTATGGCTACACCTTC.

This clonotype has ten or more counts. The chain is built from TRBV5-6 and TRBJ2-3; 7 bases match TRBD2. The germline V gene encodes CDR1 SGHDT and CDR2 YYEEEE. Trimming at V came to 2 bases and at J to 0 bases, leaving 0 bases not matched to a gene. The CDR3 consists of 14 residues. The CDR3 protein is CASSFSGSTDTQYF. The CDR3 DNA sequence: TGTGCCAGCAGCTTTAGCGGGAGCACAGATACGCAGTATTTT.

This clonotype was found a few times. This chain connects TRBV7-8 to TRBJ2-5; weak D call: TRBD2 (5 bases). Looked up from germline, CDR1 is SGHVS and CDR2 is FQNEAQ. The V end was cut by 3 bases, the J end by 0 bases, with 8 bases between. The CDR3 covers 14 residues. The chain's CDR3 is CASSFEEDQETQYF. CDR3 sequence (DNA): TGTGCCAGCAGCTTCGAGGAGGACCAAGAGACCCAGTACTTC.

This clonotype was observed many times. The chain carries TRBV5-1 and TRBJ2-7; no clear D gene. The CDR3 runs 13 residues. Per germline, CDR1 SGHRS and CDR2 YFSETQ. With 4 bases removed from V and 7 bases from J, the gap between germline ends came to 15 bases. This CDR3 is CASSGPNSWEQYF. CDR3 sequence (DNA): TGCGCCAGCAGCGGGCCCAACAGCTGGGAGCAGTACTTC.

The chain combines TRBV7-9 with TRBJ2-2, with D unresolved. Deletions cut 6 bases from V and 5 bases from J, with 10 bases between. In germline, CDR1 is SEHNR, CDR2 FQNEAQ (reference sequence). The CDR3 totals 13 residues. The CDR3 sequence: CASSPSGTGELFF. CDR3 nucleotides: TGTGCCAGCAGTCCCTCCGGGACCGGGGAGCTGTTTTTT.

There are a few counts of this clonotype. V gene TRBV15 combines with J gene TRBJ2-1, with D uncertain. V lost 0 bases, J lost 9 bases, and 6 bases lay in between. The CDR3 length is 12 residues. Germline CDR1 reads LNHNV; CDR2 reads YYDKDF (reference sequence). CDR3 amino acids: CATSRDFSEQFF. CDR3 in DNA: TGTGCCACCAGCAGAGATTTCTCTGAGCAGTTCTTC.

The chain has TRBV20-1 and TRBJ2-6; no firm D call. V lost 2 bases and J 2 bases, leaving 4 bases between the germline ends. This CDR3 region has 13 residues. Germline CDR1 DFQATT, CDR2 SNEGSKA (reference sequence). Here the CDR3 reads CSARPPGANVLTF. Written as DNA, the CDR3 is TGCAGTGCTAGACCCCCTGGGGCCAACGTCCTGACTTTC.

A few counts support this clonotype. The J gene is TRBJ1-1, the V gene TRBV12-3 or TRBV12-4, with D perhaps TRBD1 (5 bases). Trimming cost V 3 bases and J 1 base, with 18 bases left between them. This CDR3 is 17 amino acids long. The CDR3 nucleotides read TGTGCCAGCAGTTTGGCACGTGGGGGGTACGGGAACACTGAAGCTTTCTTT. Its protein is CASSLARGGYGNTEAFF.